This paragraph reports one T cell receptor (beta chain). Its antigen is not known. This sample was included in a study of shared clonotypes between healthy human individuals. The assay was immunoSEQ multiplex PCR, and TCRdb's table has in-frame clones only and misses some. This sample yields under 1,900,000 clones, of which approximately 98.5% are seen a single time; 0.3% to 0.45% belongs to the top ten. CDR1 and CDR2 (germline): SGHRS, YFSETQ. The V and J ends lost 0 bases and 5 bases, in that order; junction bases with no gene match: 9. CDR3 length: 17 residues. Study results and caveats: As a rule, naive subsets had a larger estimated richness than memory subsets.

The clonotype comes from a man aged 25-45 years in good health. The chain is built from TRBV5-1 and TRBJ2-7; 12 nucleotides align to TRBD2. The specimen sequenced was naive CD4+ T cells sorted from blood. Specified subset: CD45RA+ positively selected. CDR3 protein: CASSLDPPTSGRDEQYF. DNA for the CDR3: TGCGCCAGCAGCTTGGACCCCCCGACTAGCGGGAGAGACGAGCAGTACTTC.